These 27 T cell receptor beta chains were all obtained from the same sample, sequenced in a study of blood T cell repertoires in COVID-19. Assay used: immunoSEQ multiplex PCR; TCRdb lists only in-frame clones, some missing. The sample lists a few hundred thousand clones; just under 90% were seen once. What was sequenced was peripheral blood. All receptors come from a woman aged 25 to 45 with COVID-19, enrolled during active disease.

This clone was observed a single time. The chain is built from TRBV6-5 and TRBJ2-3; D is ambiguous. The CDR3 covers 14 residues. Trimming took off 0 bases at V and 0 bases at J, with 4 bases between the two ends. The germline V gene has CDR1 MNHEY and CDR2 SVGAGI. DNA for the CDR3: TGTGCCAGCAGTTACTCCCAGAGCACAGATACGCAGTATTTT. Translating it yields CASSYSQSTDTQYF.

The chain recombines TRBV25-1 with TRBJ2-6; possible D gene TRBD1, 6 bases. The V and J ends lost 3 bases and 2 bases respectively, with 11 bases between them. CDR1 MGHDK and CDR2 SYGVNS come from the germline V gene. This CDR3 comprises 16 residues. The CDR3 sequence is CASSDRGFPGANVLTF. DNA of the CDR3: TGTGCCAGCAGTGACAGGGGATTCCCTGGGGCCAACGTCCTGACTTTC. Together with reference TRBV25-1 and TRBJ2-6, the CDR3 gives the full variable domain: EADIYQTPRYLVIGTGKKITLECSQTMGHDKMYWYQQDPGMELHLIHYSYGVNSTEKGDLSSESTVSRIRTEHFPLTLESARPSHTSQYLCASSDRGFPGANVLTFGAGSRLTVL.

The chain recombines TRBV27 with TRBJ2-1; D unclear. Germline V CDR1 and CDR2: MNHEY, SMNVEV (reference sequence). V was clipped by 6 bases and J by 8 bases, with 20 bases between them. This CDR3 contains 15 residues. The CDR3 DNA reads as TGTGCCAGCAGCCTCGGCGTTACGGGTGTCGATGAGCAGTTCTTC. Its translation is CASSLGVTGVDEQFF.

The V call is TRBV19, the J call TRBJ2-1, with 7 bases matching TRBD2. The length of the CDR3 is 13 residues. Germline CDR1 reads LNHDA; CDR2 reads SQIVND (reference sequence). The junction had 4 bases not matched to a gene; V was cut back by 7 bases and J by 4 bases. This chain's CDR3 is CASTSGLYNEQFF. The CDR3 DNA reads as TGTGCCAGTACTAGCGGATTATACAATGAGCAGTTCTTC.

This chain links TRBV3-1 (or the pseudogene TRBV3-2) with TRBJ1-6; TRBD1 is a possible D gene (6 bases). Trimming removed 4 bases at V and 0 bases at J, with 16 bases between. Germline V lookup: CDR1 LGHDT, CDR2 YNNKEL (reference sequence). This CDR3 is built from 18 residues. As DNA, the CDR3 is TGTGCCAGCAGCCGGTTAGGGGGTAAAGGCTCCTATAATTCACCCCTCCACTTT. It specifies CASSRLGGKGSYNSPLHF.

The chain recombines TRBV4-1 with TRBJ2-7, with D perhaps matching TRBD2 (6 bases). This CDR3 has 15 residues. Looked up from germline, CDR1 is MGHRA and CDR2 is YSYEKL. V was shortened by 3 bases and J by 0 bases, with 12 bases between the two germline ends. The CDR3: CASSQLAAFSYEQYF. DNA for the CDR3: TGCGCCAGCAGCCAGTTAGCGGCGTTCTCCTACGAGCAGTACTTC.

J is TRBJ2-6 and V is TRBV5-1; weak D call: TRBD1 (5 bases). The CDR3 totals 17 residues. V was cut by 4 bases and J by 0 bases, with 14 bases left in between. Germline lookup yields CDR1 SGHRS and CDR2 YFSETQ. The CDR3 spells CASSPPTVSSGANVLTF. The CDR3, as DNA: TGCGCCAGCAGCCCGCCGACAGTCTCCTCTGGGGCCAACGTCCTGACTTTC.

The chain combines TRBV6-5 with TRBJ2-1; 9 nucleotides align to TRBD2. The length of the CDR3 is 15 residues. Germline V gene sequence: CDR1 MNHEY, CDR2 SVGAGI. V lost 5 bases, J lost 9 bases, and 11 bases stayed unmatched. The CDR3 region is CASSKETSGQSEQFF. The CDR3 DNA reads as TGTGCCAGCAGTAAGGAGACTAGCGGTCAAAGTGAGCAGTTCTTC.

This chain joins TRBV15 and TRBJ2-7, with 11 bases fitting TRBD2. Germline V CDR1 and CDR2: LNHNV, YYDKDF (reference sequence). This CDR3 region has 16 residues. The trim removed 6 bases at V and 3 bases at J, leaving 10 bases unmatched. DNA for the CDR3: TGTGCCACCAGTTCCCAGGGAGGGACTAGCGGCTACGAGCAGTACTTC. This encodes CATSSQGGTSGYEQYF. Drawing the rest from reference TRBV15 and TRBJ2-7, the complete variable domain is DAMVIQNPRYQVTQFGKPVTLSCSQTLNHNVMYWYQQKSSQAPKLLFHYYDKDFNNEADTPDNFQSRRPNTSFCFLDIRSPGLGDTAMYLCATSSQGGTSGYEQYFGPGTRLTVT.

This chain links TRBV7-9 with TRBJ2-7, with no clear D. V was shortened by 6 bases and J by 3 bases, with 12 bases between the two germline ends. This CDR3 has 13 residues. Germline lookup yields CDR1 SEHNR and CDR2 FQNEAQ (reference sequence). The CDR3 region is CASSTTSFYEQYF. DNA of the CDR3: TGTGCCAGCAGTACCACGAGCTTCTACGAGCAGTACTTC.

The J gene is TRBJ1-2, the V gene TRBV5-4; D may be TRBD1 (5 bases). V gave up 2 bases and J gave up 2 bases, with 10 bases separating them. Germline V gives CDR1 SGHNT, CDR2 YYREEE (reference sequence). The CDR3 has 14 residues. The CDR3 nucleotides are TGTGCCAGCAGCTTTCGAGCAGGGAACTATGGCTACACCTTC. Residues: CASSFRAGNYGYTF.

This clone was counted once. The chain joins TRBV6-1 to TRBJ2-2, with 11 bases aligning to TRBD2. This CDR3 spans 18 amino acids. CDR1 is MNHNS and CDR2 is SASEGT in the germline V gene. After removal of 1 base from V and 2 bases from J, the junction contained 6 bases not matched to a gene. The CDR3 DNA follows: TGTGCCAGCAGTGAAGAGGCCCTAGCGGGGGGAAACACCGGGGAGCTGTTTTTT. It translates to CASSEEALAGGNTGELFF.

The chain joins TRBV7-2 to TRBJ1-5, with D maybe TRBD1 (6 bases). The germline gives CDR1 SGHTA, CDR2 FQGNSA. V was shortened by 4 bases and J by 9 bases, with 10 bases between the two germline ends. The CDR3 totals 12 residues. The CDR3 protein is CASSSKGGPQHF. The CDR3 coding sequence is TGTGCCAGCAGCTCCAAAGGGGGGCCCCAGCATTTT.

The genes are TRBV19 and TRBJ2-5; 8 bases line up with TRBD1. The CDR3 is 16 residues long. J was trimmed by 2 bases and V by 4 bases; bases with no gene match: 9. Germline CDR1 LNHDA, CDR2 SQIVND (reference sequence). CDR3 protein: CASSTSGTGYQETQYF. The CDR3 DNA sequence: TGTGCCAGTAGTACATCCGGGACAGGCTATCAAGAGACCCAGTACTTC.

The chain joins TRBV20-1 to TRBJ2-3; D is perhaps TRBD2 (5 bases). Trimming cost V 6 bases and J 11 bases, with 15 bases left between them. The CDR3 spans 11 residues. CDR1 and CDR2 from the germline V gene are DFQATT and SNEGSKA (reference sequence). The CDR3 is CSAPSAGGQYF. In DNA form, the CDR3 reads TGCAGTGCGCCGTCCGCGGGTGGGCAGTATTTT.

The rearrangement uses TRBV4-1 and TRBJ1-2; D is perhaps TRBD1 (5 bases). The CDR3 is made up of 15 amino acids. CDR1 and CDR2 from the germline V gene are MGHRA and YSYEKL. V was shortened by 1 base and J by 9 bases, with 18 bases between the two germline ends. The CDR3 sequence is CASSQGPDRSRSYTF. The CDR3 region has the DNA TGCGCCAGCAGCCAAGGCCCAGACAGAAGCCGAAGCTACACCTTC.

CDR3 loop: CASSTGDRSCNQPQHF. CDR3 sequence (DNA): TGTGCCAGCAGCACGGGGGACCGTAGCTGCAATCAGCCCCAGCATTTT. The chain has TRBV21-1 and TRBJ1-5. TRBV21-1 corresponds to a pseudogene. The CDR3 is made up of 16 amino acids.

The chain links TRBV5-1 to TRBJ2-3, with TRBD2 identical over 11 bases. The CDR3 sequence is 16 residues long. CDR1 and CDR2 (germline): SGHRS, YFSETQ. V lost 2 bases to trimming and J lost 1 base; unmatched junction nucleotides: 3. CDR3 sequence reads: CASSLFSGGGTDTQYF. As DNA, the CDR3 is TGCGCCAGCAGCTTATTTAGCGGGGGGGGCACAGATACGCAGTATTTT.

The J gene is TRBJ1-2, the V gene TRBV7-9, with a weak D call TRBD1 (5 bases). Germline lookup yields CDR1 SEHNR and CDR2 FQNEAQ (reference sequence). The CDR3 runs 13 residues. V was cut by 0 bases and J by 8 bases, with 10 bases left in between. The CDR3 here is CASSLAGAEGYTF. For the CDR3, the DNA is TGTGCCAGCAGCTTAGCAGGGGCGGAGGGCTACACCTTC.

The chain is built from TRBV18 and TRBJ2-7; 8 positions match TRBD1. There are 13 residues in the CDR3. The junction had 2 bases not matched to a gene; V was cut back by 4 bases and J by 3 bases. Germline CDR1 KGHSH, CDR2 LQKENI. The CDR3, as DNA: TGTGCCAGCTCACTGACAGGGGACTACGAGCAGTACTTC. It is translated as CASSLTGDYEQYF. Full variable domain (missing parts from reference TRBV18 and TRBJ2-7): NAGVMQNPRHLVRRRGQEARLRCSPMKGHSHVYWYRQLPEEGLKFMVYLQKENIIDESGMPKERFSAEFPKEGPSILRIQQVVRGDSAAYFCASSLTGDYEQYFGPGTRLTVT.

The chain employs TRBV19 and TRBJ1-2, with a tentative D call TRBD1 (5 bases). The germline V and J ends were trimmed by 4 bases and 2 bases, with 14 bases remaining between them. CDR3 size: 15 residues. The germline V gene encodes CDR1 LNHDA and CDR2 SQIVND (reference sequence). This CDR3 is CASSTLGAGNYGYTF. In DNA, the CDR3 is TGTGCCAGTAGTACCCTTGGGGCAGGAAACTATGGCTACACCTTC.

This clone was seen only a few times. The gene calls are TRBV18 and TRBJ1-5, with D perhaps TRBD1 (5 bases). V was trimmed by 5 bases and J by 5 bases, leaving 10 bases between them. The germline CDR1 and CDR2 sequences are KGHSH and LQKENI. CDR3 length: 13 amino acids. The CDR3, as DNA: TGTGCCAGCTCAGGCGGGGGAGATCAGCCCCAGCATTTT. Translation: CASSGGGDQPQHF.

The genes are TRBV3-1 (or the pseudogene TRBV3-2) and TRBJ2-1; D might be TRBD2 (5 bases). CDR3 length: 13 residues. Germline V gene lookup returns CDR1 LGHDT and CDR2 YNNKEL (reference sequence). V lost 1 base to trimming and J lost 6 bases, with 7 bases between them. The CDR3: CASSQASGNEQFF. The CDR3 nucleotides are TGTGCCAGCAGCCAAGCGAGCGGCAATGAGCAGTTCTTC.

The chain couples TRBV27 to TRBJ2-7, with D maybe TRBD2 (5 bases). The CDR3 is made up of 13 amino acids. Germline-derived CDR1 and CDR2 are MNHEY and SMNVEV (reference sequence). V gave up 3 bases and J gave up 2 bases, with 8 bases separating them. CDR3 sequence: CASSFSGTYEQYF. The CDR3 DNA is TGTGCCAGCAGTTTCTCCGGGACCTACGAGCAGTACTTC.

The V and J genes are TRBV15 and TRBJ1-5; D is ambiguous. The CDR3 runs 13 residues. CDR1 and CDR2 (germline): LNHNV, YYDKDF (reference sequence). V shed 8 bases and J shed 5 bases, with 13 bases lying between them. The CDR3 DNA is TGTGCCACCCTCGAACGCGCGGATCAGCCCCAGCATTTT. Amino acids: CATLERADQPQHF.

The chain employs TRBV19 and TRBJ1-5; 9 nucleotides match TRBD1. The ends lost 3 bases at V and 5 bases at J; junction bases unmatched: 2. CDR1 and CDR2 (germline): LNHDA, SQIVND (reference sequence). The length of the CDR3 is 14 residues. CDR3 bases: TGTGCCAGTAGTATCCGGACAGGGGATCAGCCCCAGCATTTT. Amino acid sequence: CASSIRTGDQPQHF.

This clone was counted a single time. The DNA for the CDR3 is TGTGCCACCAGCAGAGATACAGGGGGTATTAATTCACCCCTCCACTTT. As protein: CATSRDTGGINSPLHF. This chain links TRBV15 with TRBJ1-6, with TRBD1 matching over 8 bases. CDR3 size: 16 residues. CDR1 and CDR2 (germline): LNHNV, YYDKDF (reference sequence). V was clipped by 0 bases and J by 6 bases; unmatched bases: 4.